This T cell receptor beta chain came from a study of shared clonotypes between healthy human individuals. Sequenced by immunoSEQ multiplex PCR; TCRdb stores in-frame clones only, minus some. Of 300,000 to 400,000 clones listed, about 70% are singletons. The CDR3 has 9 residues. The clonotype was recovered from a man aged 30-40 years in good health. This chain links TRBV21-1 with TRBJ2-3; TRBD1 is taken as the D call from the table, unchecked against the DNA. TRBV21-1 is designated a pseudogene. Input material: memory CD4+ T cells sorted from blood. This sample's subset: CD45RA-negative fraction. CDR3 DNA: TGTGCCAGTCATCATACGCAGTATTTT. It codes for CASHHTQYF.